This TCR beta chain was obtained from a study of early T cells in non-severe SARS-CoV-2 infection. TCRdb reanalysed the 5' RACE reads using MiXCR and keeps one entry per CDR3 protein. The table shows tens of thousands of distinct CDR3 sequences, with approximately 13% occurring only once. Germline V lookup: CDR1 MNHNS, CDR2 SASEGT. The CDR3 length is 13 residues. Trimming took 0 bases from V and 10 from J, leaving 12 bases between them. This clonotype occurred many times. This rearrangement joins TRBV6-1 to TRBJ1-2; no clear D gene. Specimen: whole blood. This TCR derives from an adult who was a healthcare worker with PCR-confirmed SARS-CoV-2 infection or an uninfected control (not recorded which). In nucleotides, the CDR3 is TGTGCCAGCAGTGAAGCTCTCGGCGGATTCTACACCTTC. It specifies CASSEALGGFYTF.